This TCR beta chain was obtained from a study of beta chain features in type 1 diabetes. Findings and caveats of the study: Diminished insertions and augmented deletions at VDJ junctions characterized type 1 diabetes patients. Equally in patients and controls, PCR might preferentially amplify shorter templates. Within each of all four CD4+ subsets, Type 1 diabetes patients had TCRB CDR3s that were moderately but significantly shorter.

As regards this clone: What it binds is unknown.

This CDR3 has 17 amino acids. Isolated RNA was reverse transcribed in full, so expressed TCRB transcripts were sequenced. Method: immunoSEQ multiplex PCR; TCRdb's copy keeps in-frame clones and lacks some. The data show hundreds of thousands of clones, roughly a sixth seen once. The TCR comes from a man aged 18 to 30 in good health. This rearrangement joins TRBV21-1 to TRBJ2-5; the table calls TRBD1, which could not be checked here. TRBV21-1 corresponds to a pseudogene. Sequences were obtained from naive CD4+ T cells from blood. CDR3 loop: CASSKYLDRIKQETQYF. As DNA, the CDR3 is TGTGCCAGCAGCAAATACCTCGACAGGATAAAACAAGAGACCCAGTACTTC.